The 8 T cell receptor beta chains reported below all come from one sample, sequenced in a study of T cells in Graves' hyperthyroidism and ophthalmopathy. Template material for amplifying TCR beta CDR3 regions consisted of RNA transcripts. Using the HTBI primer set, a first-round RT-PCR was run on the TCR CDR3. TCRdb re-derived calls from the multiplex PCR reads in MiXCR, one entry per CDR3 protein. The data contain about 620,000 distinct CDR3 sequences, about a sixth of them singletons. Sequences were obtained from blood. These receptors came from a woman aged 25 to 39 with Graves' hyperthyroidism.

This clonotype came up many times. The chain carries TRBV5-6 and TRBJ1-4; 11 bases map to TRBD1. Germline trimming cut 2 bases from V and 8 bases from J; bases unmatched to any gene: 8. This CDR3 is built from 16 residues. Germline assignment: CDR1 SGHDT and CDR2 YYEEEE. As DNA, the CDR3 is TGTGCCAGCAGCTTCGAACCCGGGACAGGGGGAGAAAAACTGTTTTTT. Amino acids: CASSFEPGTGGEKLFF.

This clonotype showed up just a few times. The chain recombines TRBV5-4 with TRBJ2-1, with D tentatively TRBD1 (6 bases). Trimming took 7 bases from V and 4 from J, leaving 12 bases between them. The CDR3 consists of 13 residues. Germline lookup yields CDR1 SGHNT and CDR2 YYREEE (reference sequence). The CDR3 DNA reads TGTGCCAGCCAGGTAGGGGGATACAATGAGCAGTTCTTC. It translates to CASQVGGYNEQFF.

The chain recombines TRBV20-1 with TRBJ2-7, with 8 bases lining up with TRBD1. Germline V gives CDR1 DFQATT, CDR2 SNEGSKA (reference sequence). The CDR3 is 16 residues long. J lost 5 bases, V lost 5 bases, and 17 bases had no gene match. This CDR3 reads CSAPRDPTGADDEQYF. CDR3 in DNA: TGCAGTGCTCCAAGGGACCCGACAGGGGCAGACGACGAGCAGTACTTC.

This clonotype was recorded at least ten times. CDR3 loop: CASSLWTVDNEQFF. CDR3 DNA: TGCGCCAGCAGCTTATGGACAGTCGACAATGAGCAGTTCTTC. This sequence joins TRBV5-1 and TRBJ2-1, with a possible D match to TRBD1 (6 bases). V lost 2 bases, J lost 5 bases, and 11 bases lay in between. From germline, CDR1 is SGHRS and CDR2 YFSETQ. CDR3 length: 14 amino acids.

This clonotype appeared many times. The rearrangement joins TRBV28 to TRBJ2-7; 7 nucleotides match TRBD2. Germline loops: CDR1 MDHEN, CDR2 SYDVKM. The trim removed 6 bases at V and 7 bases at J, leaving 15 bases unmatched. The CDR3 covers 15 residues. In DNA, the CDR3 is TGTGCCAGCAGACGGGGGTTTGGGAGGGCTTGGGAGCAGTACTTC. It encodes CASRRGFGRAWEQYF.

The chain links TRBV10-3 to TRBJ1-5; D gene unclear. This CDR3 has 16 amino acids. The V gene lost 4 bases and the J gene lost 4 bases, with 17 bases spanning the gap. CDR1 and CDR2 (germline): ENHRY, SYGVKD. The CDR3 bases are TGTGCCATCAGTGCGACGCCAGGAGAGGGTAATCAGCCCCAGCATTTT. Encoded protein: CAISATPGEGNQPQHF.

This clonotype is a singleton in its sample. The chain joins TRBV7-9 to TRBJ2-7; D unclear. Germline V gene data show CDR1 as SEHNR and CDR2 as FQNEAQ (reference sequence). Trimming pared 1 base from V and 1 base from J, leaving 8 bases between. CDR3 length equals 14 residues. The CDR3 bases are TGTGCCAGCAGCTTAGTAGAACATTCCTACGAGCAGTACTTC. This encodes CASSLVEHSYEQYF.

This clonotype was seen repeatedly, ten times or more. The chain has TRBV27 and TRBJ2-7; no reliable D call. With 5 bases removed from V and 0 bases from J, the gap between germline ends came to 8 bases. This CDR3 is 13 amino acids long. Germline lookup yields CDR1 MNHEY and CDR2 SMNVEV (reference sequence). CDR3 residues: CASSSMNSYEQYF. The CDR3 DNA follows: TGTGCCAGCAGTAGTATGAACTCCTACGAGCAGTACTTC.